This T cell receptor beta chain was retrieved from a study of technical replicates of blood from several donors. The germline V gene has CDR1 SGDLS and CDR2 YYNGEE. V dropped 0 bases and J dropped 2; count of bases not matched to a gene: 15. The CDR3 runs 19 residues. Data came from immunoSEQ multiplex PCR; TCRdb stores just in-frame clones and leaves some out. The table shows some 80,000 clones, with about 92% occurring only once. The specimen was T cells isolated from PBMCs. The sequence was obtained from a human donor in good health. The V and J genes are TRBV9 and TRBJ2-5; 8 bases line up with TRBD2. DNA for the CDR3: TGTGCCAGCAGCGTAGCTACGGGGGGGCAGTCCACCTTACAAGAGACCCAGTACTTC. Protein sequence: CASSVATGGQSTLQETQYF.